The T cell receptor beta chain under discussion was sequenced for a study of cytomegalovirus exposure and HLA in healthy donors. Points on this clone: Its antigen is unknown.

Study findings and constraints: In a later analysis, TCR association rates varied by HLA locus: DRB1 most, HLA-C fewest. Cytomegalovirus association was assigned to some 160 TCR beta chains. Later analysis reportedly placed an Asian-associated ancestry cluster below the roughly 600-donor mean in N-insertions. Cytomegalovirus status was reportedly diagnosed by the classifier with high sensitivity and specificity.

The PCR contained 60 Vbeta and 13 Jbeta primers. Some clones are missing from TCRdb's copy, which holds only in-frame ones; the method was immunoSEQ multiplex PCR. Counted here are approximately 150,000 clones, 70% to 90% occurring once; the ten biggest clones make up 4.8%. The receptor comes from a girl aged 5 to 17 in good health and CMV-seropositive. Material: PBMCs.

This CDR3 is CASSLGRVGGYTF. The CDR3 nucleotides read TGTGCCAGCAGCTTAGGGAGGGTCGGTGGCTACACCTTC. This rearrangement joins TRBV7-9 to TRBJ1-2; D unclear. The V end lost 1 base, the J end lost 7 bases, and 10 bases lay between the germline ends. The CDR3 is 13 amino acids. Per the germline V gene, CDR1 is SEHNR and CDR2 is FQNEAQ (reference sequence).